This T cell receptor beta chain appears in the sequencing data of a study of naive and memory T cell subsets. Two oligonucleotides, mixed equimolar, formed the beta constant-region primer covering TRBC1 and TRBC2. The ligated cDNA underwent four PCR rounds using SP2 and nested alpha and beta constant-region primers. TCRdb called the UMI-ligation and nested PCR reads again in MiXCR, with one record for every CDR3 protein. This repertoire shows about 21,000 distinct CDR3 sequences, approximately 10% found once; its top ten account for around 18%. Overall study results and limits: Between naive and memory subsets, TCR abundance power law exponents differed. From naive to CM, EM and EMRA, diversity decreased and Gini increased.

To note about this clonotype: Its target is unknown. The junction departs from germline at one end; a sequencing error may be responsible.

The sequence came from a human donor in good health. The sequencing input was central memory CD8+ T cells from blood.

The CDR3 sequence: CTSSFNGGANVLTF. In DNA, the CDR3 is TGTACCAGCAGTTTTAATGGGGGGGCCAACGTCCTGACTTTC. V gene TRBV28 combines with J gene TRBJ2-6; D is unresolved. The CDR3 has 14 residues. Germline assignment: CDR1 MDHEN and CDR2 SYDVKM.